These 2 T cell receptor beta chains were sequenced from one sample in a study of cytomegalovirus exposure and HLA in healthy donors. Researchers ran the PCR with 60 Vbeta and 13 Jbeta primers. Generated by immunoSEQ multiplex PCR, the TCRdb table keeps only in-frame clones and is missing some. The sample gives about 160,000 clones, roughly 80% of which show up once; roughly 2% is in the top ten. The sample comprised PBMCs. These receptors all stem from a human donor in good health.

The CDR3 region has the DNA TGCGCCAGCAGCCAGGCCCCGGGACAGAGCGTAGAGACCCAGTACTTC. It is translated as CASSQAPGQSVETQYF. The gene calls are TRBV4-1 and TRBJ2-5; 7 nucleotides agree with TRBD1. The V gene end was trimmed by 3 bases and the J gene end by 4 bases; junction bases not matched to a gene: 11. Per germline, CDR1 MGHRA and CDR2 YSYEKL. This CDR3 is 16 amino acids long.

The CDR3 nucleotides are TGTGCTAGTGGTTCGAGTGGAAACACCATATATTTT. Amino acids: CASGSSGNTIYF. The V gene is TRBV12-5, the J gene TRBJ1-3; D is uncertain. The V gene's germline CDR1 is LGHNT and CDR2 FRNRAP. The V and J ends lost 4 bases and 3 bases respectively, with 4 bases between them. The CDR3 is 12 amino acids.